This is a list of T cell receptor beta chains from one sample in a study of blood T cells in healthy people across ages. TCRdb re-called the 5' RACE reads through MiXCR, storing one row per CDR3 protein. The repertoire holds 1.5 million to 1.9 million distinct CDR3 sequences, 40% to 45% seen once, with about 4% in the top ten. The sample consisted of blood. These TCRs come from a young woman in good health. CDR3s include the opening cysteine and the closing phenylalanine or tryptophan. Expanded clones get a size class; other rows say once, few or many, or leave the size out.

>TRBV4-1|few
CASSPGGGSSYGYTF
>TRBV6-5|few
CASRRQGYNSPLHF
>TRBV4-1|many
CASSQELQGYGYTF
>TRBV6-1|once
CATTEGLYTGELFF
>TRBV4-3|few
CASSPGTWEGQYF
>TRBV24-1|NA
CATGSIRGRNEQYF
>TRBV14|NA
CASNLAGSYNEQYF
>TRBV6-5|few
CASTLAASTDTQYF
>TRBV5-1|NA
CASSLAGGFTEAFF
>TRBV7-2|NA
CASSPHGTGELFF
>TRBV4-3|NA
CASSQERTRSEQFF
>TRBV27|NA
CASSRRGTSGTYEQYF
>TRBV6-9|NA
CASSWARRNEKLFF
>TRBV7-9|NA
CASSLRGTDQETQYF
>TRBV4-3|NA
CASSQDVLAGIPPGSYNEQFF
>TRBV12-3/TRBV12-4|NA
CASSFSGTIGETQYF
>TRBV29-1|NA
CSVGGTGIGANVLTF
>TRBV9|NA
CASSVAGGGAYNEQYF
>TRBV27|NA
CASSSWARETQYF
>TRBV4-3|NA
CASSQGDGRRETQYF
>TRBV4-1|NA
CASSQGSWHDRTKNIQYF
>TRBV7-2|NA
CASSFGLSQDGARWGYGYTF
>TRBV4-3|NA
CASSPLGLAGSYNEQFF
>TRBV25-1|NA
CASSVTGVPPEAFF
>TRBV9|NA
CASSPRTGGDGYTF